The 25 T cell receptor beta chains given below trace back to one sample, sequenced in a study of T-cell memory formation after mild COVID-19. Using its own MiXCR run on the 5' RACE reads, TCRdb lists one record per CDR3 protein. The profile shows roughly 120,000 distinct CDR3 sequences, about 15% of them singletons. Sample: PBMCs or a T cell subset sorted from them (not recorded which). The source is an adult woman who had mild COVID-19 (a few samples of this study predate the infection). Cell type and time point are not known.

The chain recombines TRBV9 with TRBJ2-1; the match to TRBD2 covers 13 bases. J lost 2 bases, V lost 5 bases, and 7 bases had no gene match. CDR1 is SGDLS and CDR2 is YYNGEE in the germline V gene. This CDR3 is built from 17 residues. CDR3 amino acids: CASSDTSGRAAYNEQFF. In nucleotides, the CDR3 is TGTGCCAGCAGTGATACTAGCGGGAGGGCCGCCTACAATGAGCAGTTCTTC.

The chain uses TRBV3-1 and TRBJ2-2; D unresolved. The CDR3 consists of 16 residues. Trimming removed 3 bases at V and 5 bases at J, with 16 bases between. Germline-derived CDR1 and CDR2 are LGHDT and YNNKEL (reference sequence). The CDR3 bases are TGTGCCAGCAGCCACTTAGCCCGGTCATCAACCGGGGAGCTGTTTTTT. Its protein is CASSHLARSSTGELFF.

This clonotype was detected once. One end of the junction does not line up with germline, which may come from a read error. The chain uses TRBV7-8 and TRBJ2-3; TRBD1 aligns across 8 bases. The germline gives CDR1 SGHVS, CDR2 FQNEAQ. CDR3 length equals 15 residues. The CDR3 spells CASRLGQGITDTQYF. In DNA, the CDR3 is TGTGCCAGCCGCTTAGGACAGGGAATCACAGATACGCAGTATTTT.

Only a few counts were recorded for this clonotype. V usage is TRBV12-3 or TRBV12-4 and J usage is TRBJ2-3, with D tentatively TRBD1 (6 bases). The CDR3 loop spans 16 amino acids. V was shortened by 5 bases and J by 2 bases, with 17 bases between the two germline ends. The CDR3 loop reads CASSEVGRGITDTQYF. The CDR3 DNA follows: TGTGCCAGCAGTGAAGTTGGCAGGGGAATCACAGATACGCAGTATTTT.

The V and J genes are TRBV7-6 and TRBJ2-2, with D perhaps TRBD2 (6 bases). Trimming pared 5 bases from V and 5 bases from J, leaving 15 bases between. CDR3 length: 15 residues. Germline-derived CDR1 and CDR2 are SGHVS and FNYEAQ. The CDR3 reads CASSPRLGRTGELFF. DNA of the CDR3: TGTGCCAGCAGCCCCCGACTAGGACGGACCGGGGAGCTGTTTTTT.

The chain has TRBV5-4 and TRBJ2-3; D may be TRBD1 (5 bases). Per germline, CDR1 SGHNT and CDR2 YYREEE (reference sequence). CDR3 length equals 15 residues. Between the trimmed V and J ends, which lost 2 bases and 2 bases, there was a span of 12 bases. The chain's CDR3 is CASSFIQGITDTQYF. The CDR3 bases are TGTGCCAGCAGCTTTATTCAGGGTATCACAGATACGCAGTATTTT.

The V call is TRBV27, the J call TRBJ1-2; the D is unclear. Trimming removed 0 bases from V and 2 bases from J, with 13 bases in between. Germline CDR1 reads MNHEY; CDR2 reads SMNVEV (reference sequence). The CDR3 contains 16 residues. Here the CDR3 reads CASSLSQAFRNYGYTF. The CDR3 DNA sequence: TGTGCCAGCAGTTTATCGCAGGCCTTCCGAAACTATGGCTACACCTTC.

As DNA, the CDR3 is TGTGCCAGCAGCGTAGTTGTCGCGAACACCGGGGAGCTGTTTTTT. Translation gives CASSVVVANTGELFF. The J gene is TRBJ2-2, the V gene TRBV9, with D hard to call. Germline CDR1 reads SGDLS; CDR2 reads YYNGEE. Trimming took off 0 bases at V and 0 bases at J, with 6 bases between the two ends. The CDR3 is 15 residues long.

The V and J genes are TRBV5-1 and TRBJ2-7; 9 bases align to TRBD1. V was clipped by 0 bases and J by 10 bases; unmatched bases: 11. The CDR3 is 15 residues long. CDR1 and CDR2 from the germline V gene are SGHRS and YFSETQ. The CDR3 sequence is CASSLDPGTGLDQYF. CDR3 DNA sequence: TGCGCCAGCAGCTTGGACCCCGGGACAGGGTTGGATCAGTACTTC.

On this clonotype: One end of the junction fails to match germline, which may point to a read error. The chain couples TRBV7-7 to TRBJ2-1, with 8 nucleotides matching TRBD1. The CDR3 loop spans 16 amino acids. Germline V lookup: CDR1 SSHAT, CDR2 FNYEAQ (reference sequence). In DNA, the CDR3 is TGTGCTAGCAGCCCACATACGGACAGGGATGACAATGAGCAGTTCTTC. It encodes CASSPHTDRDDNEQFF.

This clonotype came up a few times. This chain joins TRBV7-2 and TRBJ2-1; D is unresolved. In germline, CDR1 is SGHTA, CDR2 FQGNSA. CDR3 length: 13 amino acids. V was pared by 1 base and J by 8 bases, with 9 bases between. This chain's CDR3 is CASSLEISDEQFF. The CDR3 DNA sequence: TGTGCCAGCAGCTTAGAGATTTCGGATGAGCAGTTCTTC.

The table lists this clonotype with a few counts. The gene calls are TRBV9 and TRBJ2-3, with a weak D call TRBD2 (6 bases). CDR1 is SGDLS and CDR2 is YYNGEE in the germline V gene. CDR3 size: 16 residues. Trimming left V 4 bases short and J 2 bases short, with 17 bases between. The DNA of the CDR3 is TGTGCCAGCAGCCCAAGGAGGGGAGGACCCACAGATACGCAGTATTTT. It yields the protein CASSPRRGGPTDTQYF. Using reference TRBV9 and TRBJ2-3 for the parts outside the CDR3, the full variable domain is DSGVTQTPKHLITATGQRVTLRCSPRSGDLSVYWYQQSLDQGLQFLIQYYNGEERAKGNILERFSAQQFPDLHSELNLSSLELGDSALYFCASSPRRGGPTDTQYFGPGTRLTVL.

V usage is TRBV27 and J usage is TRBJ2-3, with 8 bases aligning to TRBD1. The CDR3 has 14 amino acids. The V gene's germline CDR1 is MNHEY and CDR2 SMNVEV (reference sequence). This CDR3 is CVTAQGARADTQYF. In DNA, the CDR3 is TGTGTCACGGCCCAGGGGGCGCGGGCAGATACGCAGTATTTT.

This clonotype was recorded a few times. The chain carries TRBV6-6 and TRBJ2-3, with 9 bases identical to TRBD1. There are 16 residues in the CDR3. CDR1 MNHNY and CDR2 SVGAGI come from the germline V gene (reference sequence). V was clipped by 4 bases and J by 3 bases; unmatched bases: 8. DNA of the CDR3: TGTGCCAGCAGTTCAAACCGGGACAGGGAGACAGATACGCAGTATTTT. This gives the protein CASSSNRDRETDTQYF.

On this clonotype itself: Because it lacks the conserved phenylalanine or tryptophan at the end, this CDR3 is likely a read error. The CDR3 spells CASSREPLNEQYL. The CDR3 nucleotides read TGTGCCAGCTCACGGGAACCTCTCAACGAGCAGTACCTC. This chain uses TRBV18 with TRBJ2-7, with D unresolved. CDR3 size: 13 residues. Germline V gene lookup returns CDR1 KGHSH and CDR2 LQKENI. V was clipped by 4 bases and J by 5 bases, with 12 bases between them.

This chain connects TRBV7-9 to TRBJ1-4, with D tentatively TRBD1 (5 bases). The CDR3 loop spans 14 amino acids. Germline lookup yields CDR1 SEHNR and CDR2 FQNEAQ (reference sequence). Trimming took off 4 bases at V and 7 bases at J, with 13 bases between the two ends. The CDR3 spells CASSSDTSGEKLFF. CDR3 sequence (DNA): TGTGCCAGCAGCTCGGACACCTCGGGTGAAAAACTGTTTTTT.

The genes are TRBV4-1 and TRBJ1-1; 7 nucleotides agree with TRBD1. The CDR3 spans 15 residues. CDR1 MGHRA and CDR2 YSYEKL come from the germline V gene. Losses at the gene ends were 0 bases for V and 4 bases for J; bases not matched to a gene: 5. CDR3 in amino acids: CASSQEEGGSTEAFF. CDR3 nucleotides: TGCGCCAGCAGCCAAGAGGAAGGGGGCTCCACTGAAGCTTTCTTT.

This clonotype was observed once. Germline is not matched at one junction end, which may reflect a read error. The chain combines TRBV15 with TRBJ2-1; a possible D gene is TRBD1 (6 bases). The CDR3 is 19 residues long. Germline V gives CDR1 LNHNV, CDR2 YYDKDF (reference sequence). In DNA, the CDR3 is TGTGCCAACAGCAGAGATCCTGCAACCGGGACACACTCCTACAATGAGCAGTTCTTC. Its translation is CANSRDPATGTHSYNEQFF.

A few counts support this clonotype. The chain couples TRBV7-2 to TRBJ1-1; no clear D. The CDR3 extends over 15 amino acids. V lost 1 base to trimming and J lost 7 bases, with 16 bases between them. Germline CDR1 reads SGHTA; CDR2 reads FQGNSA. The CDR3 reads CASSLGPREILEAFF. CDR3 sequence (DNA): TGTGCCAGCAGCTTAGGCCCCCGCGAAATCCTTGAAGCTTTCTTT.

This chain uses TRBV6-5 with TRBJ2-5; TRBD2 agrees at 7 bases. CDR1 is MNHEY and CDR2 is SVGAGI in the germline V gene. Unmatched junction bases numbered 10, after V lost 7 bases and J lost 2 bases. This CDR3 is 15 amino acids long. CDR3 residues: CASTPRRREQETQYF. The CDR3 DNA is TGTGCCAGCACTCCCCGGCGGCGGGAGCAAGAGACCCAGTACTTC.

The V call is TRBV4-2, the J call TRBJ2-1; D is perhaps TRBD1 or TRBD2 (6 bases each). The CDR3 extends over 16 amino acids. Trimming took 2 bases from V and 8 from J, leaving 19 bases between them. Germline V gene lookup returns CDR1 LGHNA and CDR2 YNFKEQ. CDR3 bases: TGTGCCAGCAGCCAACCCGCGGCAGGGGAGGTTGATGAGCAGTTCTTC. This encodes CASSQPAAGEVDEQFF.

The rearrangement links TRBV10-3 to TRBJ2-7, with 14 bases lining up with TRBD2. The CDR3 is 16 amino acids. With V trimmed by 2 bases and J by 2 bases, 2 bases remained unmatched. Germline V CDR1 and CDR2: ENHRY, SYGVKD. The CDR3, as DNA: TGTGCCATCAGTGAGAAGACTAGCGGGAGGGCCTACGAGCAGTACTTC. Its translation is CAISEKTSGRAYEQYF.

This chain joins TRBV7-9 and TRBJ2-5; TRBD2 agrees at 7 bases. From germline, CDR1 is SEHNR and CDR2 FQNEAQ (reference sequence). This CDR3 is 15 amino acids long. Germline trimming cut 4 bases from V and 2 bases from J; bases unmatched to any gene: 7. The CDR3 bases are TGTGCCAGCAGCTCACCTTATAGCGGGCAAGAGACCCAGTACTTC. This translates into CASSSPYSGQETQYF.

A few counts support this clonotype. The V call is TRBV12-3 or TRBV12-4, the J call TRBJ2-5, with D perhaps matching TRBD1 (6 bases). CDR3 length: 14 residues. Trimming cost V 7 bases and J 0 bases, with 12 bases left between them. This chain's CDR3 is CASTRRQDQETQYF. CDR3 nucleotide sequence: TGTGCCAGCACCAGAAGACAGGACCAAGAGACCCAGTACTTC.

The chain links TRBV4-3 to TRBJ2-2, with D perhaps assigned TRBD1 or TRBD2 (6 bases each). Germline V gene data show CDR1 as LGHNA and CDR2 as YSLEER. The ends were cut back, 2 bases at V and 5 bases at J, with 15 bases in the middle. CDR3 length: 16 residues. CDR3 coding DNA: TGCGCCAGCAGCCAAAGGAGGGGGATTGAGACCGGGGAGCTGTTTTTT. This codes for CASSQRRGIETGELFF.